This record concerns one T cell receptor beta chain sequence. TCRdb's copy holds only in-frame clones and misses some; the assay was immunoSEQ multiplex PCR. The table lists about 380,000 clones, more than 85% of them singletons. Unmatched junction bases numbered 11, after V lost 8 bases and J lost 9 bases. Germline V gene data show CDR1 as MDHEN and CDR2 as SYDVKM. CDR3 length: 14 amino acids. This entry belongs to a study of shared T cell receptors in the human thymus. This receptor was obtained from a human donor. The sample comprised thymocytes. The chain joins TRBV28 to TRBJ2-4; TRBD1 agrees at 9 bases. CDR3 loop: CASGQGRCPVIQYF. CDR3 bases: TGTGCCAGCGGACAGGGGCGCTGTCCCGTCATTCAGTACTTC.